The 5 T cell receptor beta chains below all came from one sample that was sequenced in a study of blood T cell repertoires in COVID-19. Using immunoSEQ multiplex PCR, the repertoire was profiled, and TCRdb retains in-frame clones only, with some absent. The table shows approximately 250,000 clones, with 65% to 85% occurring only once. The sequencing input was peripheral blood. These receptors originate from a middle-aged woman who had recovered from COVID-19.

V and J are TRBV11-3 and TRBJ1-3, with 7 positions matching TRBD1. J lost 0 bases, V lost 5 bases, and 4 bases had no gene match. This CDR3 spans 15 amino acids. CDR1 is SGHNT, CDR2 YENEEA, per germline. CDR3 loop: CASSPTGNSGNTIYF. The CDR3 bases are TGTGCCAGCAGCCCGACAGGGAACTCTGGAAACACCATATATTTT.

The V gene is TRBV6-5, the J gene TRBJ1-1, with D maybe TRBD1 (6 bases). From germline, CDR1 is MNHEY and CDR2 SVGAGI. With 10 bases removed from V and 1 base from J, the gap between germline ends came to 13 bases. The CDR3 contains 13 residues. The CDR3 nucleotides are TGTGCCACTCACAGGGTCGGGAACACTGAAGCTTTCTTT. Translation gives CATHRVGNTEAFF.

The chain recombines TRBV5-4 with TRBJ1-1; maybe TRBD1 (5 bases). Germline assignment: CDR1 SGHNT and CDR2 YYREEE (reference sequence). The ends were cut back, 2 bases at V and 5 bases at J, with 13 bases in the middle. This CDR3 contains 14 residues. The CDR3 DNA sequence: TGTGCCAGCAGCTTAGAGTGGGGGGGGACTGAAGCTTTCTTT. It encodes CASSLEWGGTEAFF. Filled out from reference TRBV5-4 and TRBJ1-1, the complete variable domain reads ETGVTQSPTHLIKTRGQQVTLRCSSQSGHNTVSWYQQALGQGPQFIFQYYREEENGRGNFPPRFSGLQFPNYSSELNVNALELDDSALYLCASSLEWGGTEAFFGQGTRLTVV.

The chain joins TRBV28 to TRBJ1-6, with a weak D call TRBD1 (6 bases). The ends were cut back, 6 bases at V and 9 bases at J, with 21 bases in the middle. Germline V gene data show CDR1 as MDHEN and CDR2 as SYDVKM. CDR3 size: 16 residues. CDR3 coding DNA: TGTGCCAGCAGCCGACCGAGGGGGACAATTGGTTCACCCCTCCACTTT. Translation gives CASSRPRGTIGSPLHF.

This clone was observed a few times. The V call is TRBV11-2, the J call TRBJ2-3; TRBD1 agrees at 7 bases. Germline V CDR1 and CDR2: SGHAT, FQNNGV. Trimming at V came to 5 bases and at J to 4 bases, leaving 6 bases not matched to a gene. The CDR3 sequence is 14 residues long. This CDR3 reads CASSQRQGPDTQYF. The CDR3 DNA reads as TGTGCCAGCAGCCAACGACAGGGCCCAGATACGCAGTATTTT.